This TCR beta chain was identified in a study of T cell responses to AZD1222 COVID-19 vaccine. Overall study findings and caveats: The sample set comprised mostly white British donors with more females, and clonal diversity was possibly underestimated.

About this clone itself: The target antigen is unknown.

Sequencing used immunoSEQ multiplex PCR; TCRdb keeps in-frame clones, though not all of them. The sample has 60,000 to 75,000 clones; over 75% are singletons. Germline loops: CDR1 LNHDA, CDR2 SQIVND (reference sequence). V was clipped by 7 bases and J by 1 base, with 16 bases between them. CDR3 length: 15 residues. The starting material was peripheral blood, obtained on day 0 of AZD1222 vaccination. The receptor comes from an adult in good health. The chain couples TRBV19 to TRBJ1-1; no reliable D call. The CDR3 nucleotides are TGTGCCAGTACCACTTTGAGGGCCGGGAACACTGAAGCTTTCTTT. Translating gives CASTTLRAGNTEAFF. The full variable domain, rest sourced from reference TRBV19 and TRBJ1-1, is DGGITQSPKYLFRKEGQNVTLSCEQNLNHDAMYWYRQDPGQGLRLIYYSQIVNDFQKGDIAEGYSVSREKKESFPLTVTSAQKNPTAFYLCASTTLRAGNTEAFFGQGTRLTVV.